Presented here are 30 T cell receptor beta chains from one specimen sequenced in a study of blood T cell repertoires in COVID-19. TCRdb's table, derived via immunoSEQ multiplex PCR, lists solely in-frame clones and lacks some. The sample carries a few hundred thousand clones, roughly 89% recorded once. The source material was PBMCs or T cells enriched from blood (not recorded which). These receptors were taken from a woman aged 45-59 years who had recovered from COVID-19.

V usage is TRBV9 and J usage is TRBJ2-2, with no clear D. Germline V gene sequence: CDR1 SGDLS, CDR2 YYNGEE. This CDR3 contains 14 residues. The V end was cut by 0 bases, the J end by 4 bases, with 7 bases between. CDR3 nucleotides: TGTGCCAGCAGCGTAGGGCGGTCCACCGGGGAGCTGTTTTTT. Residues: CASSVGRSTGELFF.

This clone has only one observation. The CDR3 nucleotides read TGTGCCAGCAGTACAGGGGGCGCGTCCGGGGAGCTGTTTTTT. Protein: CASSTGGASGELFF. The chain employs TRBV6-2 or TRBV6-3 and TRBJ2-2; 9 bases align to TRBD1. The germline V gene encodes CDR1 MNHEY and CDR2 SVGEGT. V shed 5 bases, J shed 6 bases, and the junction held 4 bases outside the gene matches. The CDR3 is made up of 14 amino acids.

This rearrangement joins TRBV30 to TRBJ1-5, with 7 nucleotides matching TRBD1. Germline V gives CDR1 GTSNPN, CDR2 SVGIG (reference sequence). The CDR3 sequence is 13 residues long. V was pared by 5 bases and J by 6 bases, with 7 bases of the junction left unmatched. Here the CDR3 reads CAWANRGGQPQHF. CDR3 nucleotides: TGTGCCTGGGCTAACAGGGGAGGTCAGCCCCAGCATTTT.

V usage is TRBV27 and J usage is TRBJ1-1, with D unresolved. Germline V CDR1 and CDR2: MNHEY, SMNVEV (reference sequence). The ends were cut back, 10 bases at V and 1 base at J, with 10 bases in the middle. This CDR3 comprises 12 residues. The CDR3 sequence is CATRGGNTEAFF. Here the CDR3 DNA reads TGTGCCACCCGGGGAGGGAACACTGAAGCTTTCTTT.

This chain links TRBV4-2 with TRBJ2-3, with 14 nucleotides matching TRBD2. The CDR3 length is 15 residues. V dropped 6 bases and J dropped 7; count of bases not matched to a gene: 6. The V gene's germline CDR1 is LGHNA and CDR2 YNFKEQ. The CDR3 nucleotides are TGTGCCAGCAGTCCCGGGACTAGCGGGGGTAATACGCAGTATTTT. This gives the protein CASSPGTSGGNTQYF.

This rearrangement joins TRBV7-2 to TRBJ2-5, with 7 positions matching TRBD1. With V trimmed by 1 base and J by 5 bases, 4 bases remained unmatched. The CDR3 contains 14 residues. Germline V gene sequence: CDR1 SGHTA, CDR2 FQGNSA. CDR3 bases: TGTGCCAGCAGCTTAGGTCCGACAGGGGAGACCCAGTACTTC. This gives the protein CASSLGPTGETQYF.

J is TRBJ1-1 and V is TRBV7-2; TRBD1 is a possible D gene (6 bases). Germline CDR1 reads SGHTA; CDR2 reads FQGNSA. This CDR3 comprises 14 residues. The V end lost 3 bases, the J end lost 4 bases, and 12 bases lay between the germline ends. The CDR3 DNA follows: TGTGCCAGCAGCTTTACAGGGTCGGGCACTGAAGCTTTCTTT. Protein: CASSFTGSGTEAFF.

The chain links TRBV7-9 to TRBJ1-1; D is ambiguous. This CDR3 spans 12 amino acids. Germline CDR1 is SEHNR and CDR2 is FQNEAQ (reference sequence). The V end was cut by 2 bases, the J end by 4 bases, with 5 bases between. The CDR3 bases are TGTGCCAGCAGCTTATTTCTCACTGAAGCTTTCTTT. It yields the protein CASSLFLTEAFF.

The V gene is TRBV28, the J gene TRBJ1-5; D remains unclear. The CDR3 contains 12 residues. In germline, CDR1 is MDHEN, CDR2 SYDVKM. V was shortened by 2 bases and J by 6 bases, with 5 bases between the two germline ends. Here the CDR3 reads CASSLLGQPQHF. The CDR3 DNA follows: TGTGCCAGCAGTTTACTCGGTCAGCCCCAGCATTTT.

The genes are TRBV19 and TRBJ1-2, with a weak D call TRBD1 (6 bases). V lost 9 bases, J lost 5 bases, and 19 bases lay in between. Germline V gene data show CDR1 as LNHDA and CDR2 as SQIVND (reference sequence). This CDR3 has 14 amino acids. The CDR3 DNA reads as TGTGCCAGCTCTAAACAGGGTTGGGTTTATGGCTACACCTTC. It encodes CASSKQGWVYGYTF.

V gene TRBV5-6 combines with J gene TRBJ2-1, with a possible D match to TRBD2 (5 bases). The CDR3 is 16 amino acids. The germline V gene has CDR1 SGHDT and CDR2 YYEEEE. The ends were cut back, 1 base at V and 2 bases at J, with 13 bases in the middle. The CDR3 DNA follows: TGTGCCAGCAGCTTGCAACTAGTCGCGGCCTACAATGAGCAGTTCTTC. It is translated as CASSLQLVAAYNEQFF.

The chain joins TRBV4-1 to TRBJ2-7; a weak D match, TRBD1 (6 bases). In germline, CDR1 is MGHRA, CDR2 YSYEKL. The CDR3 loop spans 14 amino acids. Trimming shortened V by 1 base and J by 2 bases, and 9 bases separated the two germline ends. As DNA, the CDR3 is TGCGCCAGCAGCCAAGGGACAGCGGCCTACGAGCAGTACTTC. Its translation: CASSQGTAAYEQYF.

This clone was seen more than once but under ten times. The chain carries TRBV7-2 and TRBJ1-2, with unresolved D. This CDR3 has 14 residues. Germline V lookup: CDR1 SGHTA, CDR2 FQGNSA. Trimming removed 1 base from V and 5 bases from J, with 11 bases in between. CDR3 protein: CASSLGVEGYGYTF. The CDR3 nucleotides are TGTGCCAGCAGCTTAGGAGTCGAGGGTTATGGCTACACCTTC.

J is TRBJ2-7 and V is TRBV3-1 (or the pseudogene TRBV3-2); D may be TRBD1 (6 bases). Trimming took off 0 bases at V and 6 bases at J, with 15 bases between the two ends. Germline assignment: CDR1 LGHDT and CDR2 YNNKEL (reference sequence). This CDR3 comprises 15 residues. The CDR3 spells CASSQDGVSGAEQYF. DNA of the CDR3: TGTGCCAGCAGCCAAGATGGTGTGTCAGGGGCCGAGCAGTACTTC.

The V and J genes are TRBV29-1 and TRBJ2-5; a weak D match, TRBD1 (6 bases). Germline CDR1 SQVTM, CDR2 ANQGSEA. The CDR3 has 12 amino acids. Trimming took 7 bases from V and 6 from J, leaving 15 bases between them. This CDR3 reads CSAEQGGQTQYF. CDR3 nucleotides: TGCAGCGCCGAACAGGGTGGACAGACCCAGTACTTC.

Of note for this clone: Additional DNA sequences in this sample encode the identical CDR3. This sequence joins TRBV18 and TRBJ2-2, with 8 nucleotides matching TRBD1. Per germline, CDR1 KGHSH and CDR2 LQKENI. The trim removed 3 bases at V and 5 bases at J, leaving 2 bases unmatched. The CDR3 is made up of 14 amino acids. For the CDR3, the DNA is TGTGCCAGCTCACCCCGACAGGGGACCGGGGAGCTGTTTTTT. This gives the protein CASSPRQGTGELFF.

The chain has TRBV5-1 and TRBJ1-1; 10 nucleotides line up with TRBD1. There are 16 residues in the CDR3. In germline, CDR1 is SGHRS, CDR2 YFSETQ. V gave up 3 bases and J gave up 2 bases; unmatched junction bases: 7. The CDR3 sequence is CASSSTGGYLNTEAFF. The CDR3 DNA reads as TGCGCCAGCAGCTCGACAGGGGGCTATCTTAACACTGAAGCTTTCTTT.

CDR3 in DNA: TGTGCCAGCAAGAGACAGGCCCATAAGGACCAGCCCCAGCATTTT. The encoded protein is CASKRQAHKDQPQHF. This rearrangement joins TRBV7-9 to TRBJ1-5; a possible D gene is TRBD1 (6 bases). There are 15 residues in the CDR3. V was trimmed by 7 bases and J by 7 bases, leaving 20 bases between them. Germline CDR1 reads SEHNR; CDR2 reads FQNEAQ (reference sequence).

The chain recombines TRBV5-8 with TRBJ2-7; 9 bases fit TRBD1. Trimming at V came to 3 bases and at J to 3 bases, leaving 4 bases not matched to a gene. CDR1 and CDR2 (germline): SGHTS, YDEGEE. This CDR3 has 14 residues. The CDR3 bases are TGTGCCAGCAGCTCGGACAGGGGTATCTACGAGCAGTACTTC. Residues: CASSSDRGIYEQYF.

The chain combines TRBV3-1 (or the pseudogene TRBV3-2) with TRBJ1-1; possibly TRBD1 for D (5 bases). Per germline, CDR1 LGHDT and CDR2 YNNKEL (reference sequence). The V end was cut by 4 bases, the J end by 1 base, with 10 bases between. CDR3 length: 14 residues. CDR3 coding DNA: TGTGCCAGCAGCCCCTGGACACAGAACACTGAAGCTTTCTTT. Amino acid sequence: CASSPWTQNTEAFF.

The chain couples TRBV2 to TRBJ1-4; TRBD1 aligns across 8 bases. Unmatched junction bases numbered 6, after V lost 5 bases and J lost 7 bases. CDR1 and CDR2 (germline): SNHLY, FYNNEI. The CDR3 is 14 amino acids. The CDR3 here is CASSLNTGGEKLFF. The CDR3 DNA reads as TGTGCCAGCAGTCTAAACACAGGGGGTGAAAAACTGTTTTTT.

Note on this clone: At one of its ends the junction is not consistent with the germline gene, which may arise from a read error. This chain uses TRBV3-1 (or the pseudogene TRBV3-2) with TRBJ1-1, with 8 bases that match TRBD1. The CDR3 runs 14 residues. CDR1 LGHDT and CDR2 YNNKEL come from the germline V gene (reference sequence). CDR3 DNA: TGTGCCAGCAGCCCGCGACAGGGGAACGCTGAAGCTTTCTTT. Its translation: CASSPRQGNAEAFF.

The rearrangement links TRBV4-1 to TRBJ1-1; no firm D call. CDR1 is MGHRA and CDR2 is YSYEKL in the germline V gene. This CDR3 contains 14 residues. Trimming left V 4 bases short and J 0 bases short, with 9 bases between. CDR3 bases: TGCGCCAGCAGCCCCGTGGACTTGAACACTGAAGCTTTCTTT. It specifies CASSPVDLNTEAFF.

The chain links TRBV7-8 to TRBJ1-5; 11 bases align to TRBD1. Trimming cost V 5 bases and J 5 bases; bases outside gene matches: 11. Per the germline V gene, CDR1 is SGHVS and CDR2 is FQNEAQ. The length of the CDR3 is 17 residues. The CDR3 nucleotides read TGTGCCAGCAGCGCCGGGACAGGGGGATTGAGAGATCAGCCCCAGCATTTT. It specifies CASSAGTGGLRDQPQHF.

The V and J genes are TRBV2 and TRBJ2-7; 8 nucleotides align to TRBD2. V was pared by 7 bases and J by 5 bases, with 7 bases of the junction left unmatched. The CDR3 consists of 13 residues. Germline lookup yields CDR1 SNHLY and CDR2 FYNNEI. As DNA, the CDR3 is TGTGCCAGCAATGCGGGGGGATTAAACGAGCAGTACTTC. Its translation: CASNAGGLNEQYF.

The chain joins TRBV11-2 to TRBJ1-1; D gene ambiguous. The CDR3 has 14 amino acids. The germline CDR1 and CDR2 sequences are SGHAT and FQNNGV. Trimming shortened V by 5 bases and J by 0 bases, and 10 bases separated the two germline ends. The CDR3 sequence is CASSPYSMNTEAFF. The CDR3 region has the DNA TGTGCCAGCAGCCCCTACAGCATGAACACTGAAGCTTTCTTT. The variable domain in full, with the rest retrieved from reference TRBV11-2 and TRBJ1-1, is EAGVAQSPRYKIIEKRQSVAFWCNPISGHATLYWYQQILGQGPKLLIQFQNNGVVDDSQLPKDRFSAERLKGVDSTLKIQPAKLEDSAVYLCASSPYSMNTEAFFGQGTRLTVV.

The rearrangement joins TRBV2 to TRBJ2-7; tentatively, D is TRBD1 (6 bases). CDR1 and CDR2 from the germline V gene are SNHLY and FYNNEI. The CDR3 consists of 14 residues. Trimming cost V 9 bases and J 2 bases, with 17 bases left between them. For the CDR3, the DNA is TGTGCCAGACAGAAAATAACAGGGACCTACGAGCAGTACTTC. It is translated as CARQKITGTYEQYF.

The genes are TRBV7-9 and TRBJ1-1; no clear D. Trimming left V 2 bases short and J 4 bases short, with 5 bases between. Looked up from germline, CDR1 is SEHNR and CDR2 is FQNEAQ (reference sequence). CDR3 length: 12 amino acids. The CDR3 loop reads CASSLFITEAFF. The DNA for the CDR3 is TGTGCCAGCAGCTTATTTATCACTGAAGCTTTCTTT.

The CDR3 is CASSAIPGTSNTGELFF. The CDR3 nucleotides read TGTGCCAGCAGCGCCATTCCCGGGACTTCGAACACCGGGGAGCTGTTTTTT. The chain recombines TRBV9 with TRBJ2-2; the D gene is possibly TRBD2 (6 bases). The CDR3 sequence is 17 residues long. Germline V gene sequence: CDR1 SGDLS, CDR2 YYNGEE. V was clipped by 3 bases and J by 0 bases, with 15 bases between them.

This clone was recorded once. V usage is TRBV6-2 or TRBV6-3 and J usage is TRBJ2-1, with D unresolved. Deletions cut 3 bases from V and 9 bases from J, with 6 bases between. The CDR3 covers 11 residues. Germline CDR1 is MNHEY and CDR2 is SVGEGT. CDR3 protein: CASSYGAEQFF. In nucleotides, the CDR3 is TGTGCCAGCAGTTATGGAGCTGAGCAGTTCTTC.